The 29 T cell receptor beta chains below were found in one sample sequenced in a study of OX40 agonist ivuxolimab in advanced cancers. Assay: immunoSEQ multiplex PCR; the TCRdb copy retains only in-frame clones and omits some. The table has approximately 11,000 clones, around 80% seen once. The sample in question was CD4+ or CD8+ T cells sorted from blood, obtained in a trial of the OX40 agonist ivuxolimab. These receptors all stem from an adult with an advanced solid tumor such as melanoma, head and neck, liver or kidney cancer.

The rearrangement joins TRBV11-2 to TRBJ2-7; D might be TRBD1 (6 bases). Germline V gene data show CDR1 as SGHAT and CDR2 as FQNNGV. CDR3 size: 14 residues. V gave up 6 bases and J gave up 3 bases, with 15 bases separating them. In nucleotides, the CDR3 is TGTGCCAGCAGACTTACAGGGTCCCACTACGAGCAGTACTTC. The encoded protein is CASRLTGSHYEQYF.

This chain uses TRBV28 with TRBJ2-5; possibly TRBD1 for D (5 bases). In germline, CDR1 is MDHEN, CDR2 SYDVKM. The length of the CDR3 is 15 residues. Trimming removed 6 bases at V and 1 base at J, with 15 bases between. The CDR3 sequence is CASSPFMTVQETQYF. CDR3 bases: TGTGCCAGCAGCCCCTTCATGACAGTCCAAGAGACCCAGTACTTC.

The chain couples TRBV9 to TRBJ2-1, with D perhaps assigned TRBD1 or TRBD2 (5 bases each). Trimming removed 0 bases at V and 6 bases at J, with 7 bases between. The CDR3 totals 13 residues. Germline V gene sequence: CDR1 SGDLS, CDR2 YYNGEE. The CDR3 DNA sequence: TGTGCCAGCAGCGTAGGAGGGGTCAATGAGCAGTTCTTC. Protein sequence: CASSVGGVNEQFF.

CDR3 bases: TGTGCCAGTGCGGCAGGTTTTATAGATACGCAGTATTTT. Its translation: CASAAGFIDTQYF. The chain couples TRBV27 to TRBJ2-3; no clear D gene. V gave up 9 bases and J gave up 5 bases, with 15 bases separating them. Germline CDR1 reads MNHEY; CDR2 reads SMNVEV (reference sequence). CDR3 length: 13 residues.

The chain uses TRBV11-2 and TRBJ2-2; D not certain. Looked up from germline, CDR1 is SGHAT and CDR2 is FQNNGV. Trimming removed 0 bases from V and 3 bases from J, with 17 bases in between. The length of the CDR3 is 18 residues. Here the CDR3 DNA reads TGTGCCAGCAGCTTAGATATCGGCTTCGGCACTTACACCGGGGAGCTGTTTTTT. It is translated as CASSLDIGFGTYTGELFF. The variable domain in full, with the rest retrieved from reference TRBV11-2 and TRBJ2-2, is EAGVAQSPRYKIIEKRQSVAFWCNPISGHATLYWYQQILGQGPKLLIQFQNNGVVDDSQLPKDRFSAERLKGVDSTLKIQPAKLEDSAVYLCASSLDIGFGTYTGELFFGEGSRLTVL.

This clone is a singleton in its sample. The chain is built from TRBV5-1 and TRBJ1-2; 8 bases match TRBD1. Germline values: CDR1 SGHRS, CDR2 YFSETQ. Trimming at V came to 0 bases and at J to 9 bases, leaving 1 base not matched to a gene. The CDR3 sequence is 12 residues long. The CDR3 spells CASSLGQGSYTF. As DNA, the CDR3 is TGCGCCAGCAGCTTGGGACAGGGGAGCTACACCTTC.

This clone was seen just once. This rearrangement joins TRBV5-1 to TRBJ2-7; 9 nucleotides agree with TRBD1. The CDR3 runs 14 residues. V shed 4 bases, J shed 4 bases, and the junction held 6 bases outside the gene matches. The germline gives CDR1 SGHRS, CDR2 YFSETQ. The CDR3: CASSPGTGPYEQYF. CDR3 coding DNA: TGCGCCAGCAGCCCCGGGACAGGGCCGTACGAGCAGTACTTC.

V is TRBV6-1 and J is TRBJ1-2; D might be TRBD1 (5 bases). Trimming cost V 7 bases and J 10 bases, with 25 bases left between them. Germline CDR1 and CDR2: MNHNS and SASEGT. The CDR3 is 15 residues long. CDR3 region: CASILGVGAGFFYTF. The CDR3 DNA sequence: TGTGCCAGCATACTCGGGGTCGGGGCAGGGTTTTTCTACACCTTC.

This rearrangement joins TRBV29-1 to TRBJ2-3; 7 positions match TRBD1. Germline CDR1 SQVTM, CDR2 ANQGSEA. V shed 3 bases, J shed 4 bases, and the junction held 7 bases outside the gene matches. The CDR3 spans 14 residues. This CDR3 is CSVDHDRVPDTQYF. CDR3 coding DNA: TGCAGCGTTGATCATGACAGGGTCCCAGATACGCAGTATTTT.

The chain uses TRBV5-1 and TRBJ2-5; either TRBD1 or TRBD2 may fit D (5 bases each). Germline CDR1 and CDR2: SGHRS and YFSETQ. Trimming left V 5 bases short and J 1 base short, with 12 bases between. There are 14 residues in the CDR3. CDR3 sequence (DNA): TGCGCCAGCAGGCTTGGGGGACCCCAAGAGACCCAGTACTTC. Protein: CASRLGGPQETQYF.

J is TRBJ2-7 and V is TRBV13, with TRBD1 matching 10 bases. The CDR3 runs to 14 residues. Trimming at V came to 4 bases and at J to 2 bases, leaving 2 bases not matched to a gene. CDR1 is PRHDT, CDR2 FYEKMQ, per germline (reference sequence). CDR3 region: CASSSGQGTYEQYF. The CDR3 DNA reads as TGTGCCAGCAGCTCGGGACAGGGGACCTACGAGCAGTACTTC. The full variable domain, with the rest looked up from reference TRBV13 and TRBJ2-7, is AAGVIQSPRHLIKEKRETATLKCYPIPRHDTVYWYQQGPGQDPQFLISFYEKMQSDKGSIPDRFSAQQFSDYHSELNMSSLELGDSALYFCASSSGQGTYEQYFGPGTRLTVT.

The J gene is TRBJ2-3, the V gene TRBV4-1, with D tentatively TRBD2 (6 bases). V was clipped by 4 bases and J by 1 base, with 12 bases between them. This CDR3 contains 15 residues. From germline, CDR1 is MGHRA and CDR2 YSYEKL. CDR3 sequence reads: CASSPVSGRTDTQYF. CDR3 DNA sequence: TGCGCCAGCAGCCCAGTTAGCGGTCGCACAGATACGCAGTATTTT.

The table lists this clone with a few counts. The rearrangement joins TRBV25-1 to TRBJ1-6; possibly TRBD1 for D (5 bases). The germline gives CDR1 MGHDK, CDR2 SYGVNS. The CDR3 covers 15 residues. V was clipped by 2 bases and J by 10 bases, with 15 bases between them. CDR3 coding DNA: TGTGCCAGCAGTGAAATGGGCAGGGAGGTGTCACCCCTCCACTTT. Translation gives CASSEMGREVSPLHF.

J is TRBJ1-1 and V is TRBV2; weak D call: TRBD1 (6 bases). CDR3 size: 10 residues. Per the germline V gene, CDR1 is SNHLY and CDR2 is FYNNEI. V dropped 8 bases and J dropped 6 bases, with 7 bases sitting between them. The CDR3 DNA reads TGTGCCAGCCGGGGGCCTGAAGCTTTCTTT. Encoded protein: CASRGPEAFF.

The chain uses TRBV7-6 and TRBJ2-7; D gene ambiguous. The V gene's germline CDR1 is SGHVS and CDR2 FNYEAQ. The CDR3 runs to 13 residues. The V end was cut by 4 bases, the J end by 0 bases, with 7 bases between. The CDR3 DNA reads TGTGCCAGCAGCTACGCCAGCTCCTACGAGCAGTACTTC. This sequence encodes CASSYASSYEQYF.

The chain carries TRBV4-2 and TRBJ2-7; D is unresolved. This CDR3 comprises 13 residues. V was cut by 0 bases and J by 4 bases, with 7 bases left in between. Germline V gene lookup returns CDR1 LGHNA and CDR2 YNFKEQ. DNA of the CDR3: TGTGCCAGCAGCCAAGATGTGAGTTACGAGCAGTACTTC. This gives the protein CASSQDVSYEQYF.

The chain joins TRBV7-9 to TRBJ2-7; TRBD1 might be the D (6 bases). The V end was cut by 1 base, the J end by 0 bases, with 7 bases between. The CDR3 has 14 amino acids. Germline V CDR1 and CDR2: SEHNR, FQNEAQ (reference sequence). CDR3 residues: CASSLETGSYEQYF. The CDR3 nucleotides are TGTGCCAGCAGCTTAGAGACAGGCTCCTACGAGCAGTACTTC. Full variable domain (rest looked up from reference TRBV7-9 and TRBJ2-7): DTGVSQNPRHKITKRGQNVTFRCDPISEHNRLYWYRQTLGQGPEFLTYFQNEAQLEKSRLLSDRFSAERPKGSFSTLEIQRTEQGDSAMYLCASSLETGSYEQYFGPGTRLTVT.

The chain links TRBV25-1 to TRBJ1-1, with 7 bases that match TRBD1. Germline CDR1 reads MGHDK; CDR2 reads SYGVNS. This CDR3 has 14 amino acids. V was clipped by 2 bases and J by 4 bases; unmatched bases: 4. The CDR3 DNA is TGTGCCAGCAGTGAAAGGGGGCCGGGCACTGAAGCTTTCTTT. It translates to CASSERGPGTEAFF.

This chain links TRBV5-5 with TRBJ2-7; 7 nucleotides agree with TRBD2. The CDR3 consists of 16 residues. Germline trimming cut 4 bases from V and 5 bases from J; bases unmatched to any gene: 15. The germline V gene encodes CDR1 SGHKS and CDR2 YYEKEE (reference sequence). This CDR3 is CASSPGPGEGVNEQYF. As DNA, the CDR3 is TGTGCCAGCAGCCCGGGGCCGGGGGAGGGCGTGAACGAGCAGTACTTC.

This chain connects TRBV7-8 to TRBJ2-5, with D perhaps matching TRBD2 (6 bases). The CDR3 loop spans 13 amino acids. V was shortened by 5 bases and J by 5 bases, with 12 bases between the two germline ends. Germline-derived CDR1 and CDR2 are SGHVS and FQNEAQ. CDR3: CASSPTREETQYF. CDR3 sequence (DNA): TGTGCCAGCAGCCCCACCCGGGAGGAGACCCAGTACTTC.

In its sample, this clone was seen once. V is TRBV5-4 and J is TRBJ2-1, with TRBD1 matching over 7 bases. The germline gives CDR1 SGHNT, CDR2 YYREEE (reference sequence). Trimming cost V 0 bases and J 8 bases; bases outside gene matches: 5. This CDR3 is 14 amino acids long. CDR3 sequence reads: CASSLARGSDEQFF. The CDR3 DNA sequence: TGTGCCAGCAGCTTGGCCAGGGGGAGCGATGAGCAGTTCTTC. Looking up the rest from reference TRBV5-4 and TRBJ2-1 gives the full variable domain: ETGVTQSPTHLIKTRGQQVTLRCSSQSGHNTVSWYQQALGQGPQFIFQYYREEENGRGNFPPRFSGLQFPNYSSELNVNALELDDSALYLCASSLARGSDEQFFGPGTRLTVL.

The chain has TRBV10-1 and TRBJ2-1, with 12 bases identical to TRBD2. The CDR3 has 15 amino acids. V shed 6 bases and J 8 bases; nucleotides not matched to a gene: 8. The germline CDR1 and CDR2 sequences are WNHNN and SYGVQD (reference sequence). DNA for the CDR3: TGCGCCAGCAGCGAAACTAGCGGGGGGACGGATGAGCAGTTCTTC. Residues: CASSETSGGTDEQFF.

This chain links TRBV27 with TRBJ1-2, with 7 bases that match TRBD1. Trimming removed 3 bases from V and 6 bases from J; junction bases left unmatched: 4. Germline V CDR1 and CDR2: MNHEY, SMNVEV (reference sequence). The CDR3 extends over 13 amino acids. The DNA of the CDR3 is TGTGCCAGCAGTTTTGGCCAGGGGGATGGCTACACCTTC. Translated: CASSFGQGDGYTF.

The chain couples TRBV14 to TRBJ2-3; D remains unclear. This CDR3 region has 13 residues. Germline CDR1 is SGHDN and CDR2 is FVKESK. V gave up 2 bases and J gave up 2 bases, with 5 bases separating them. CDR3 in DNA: TGTGCCAGCAGCCAAAACCCCACAGATACGCAGTATTTT. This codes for CASSQNPTDTQYF.

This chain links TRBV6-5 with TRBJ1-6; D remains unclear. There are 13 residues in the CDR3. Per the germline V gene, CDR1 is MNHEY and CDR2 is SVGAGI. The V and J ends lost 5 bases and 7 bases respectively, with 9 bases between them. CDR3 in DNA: TGTGCCAGCAGTGAAGCAGAAAATTCACCCCTCCACTTT. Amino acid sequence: CASSEAENSPLHF.

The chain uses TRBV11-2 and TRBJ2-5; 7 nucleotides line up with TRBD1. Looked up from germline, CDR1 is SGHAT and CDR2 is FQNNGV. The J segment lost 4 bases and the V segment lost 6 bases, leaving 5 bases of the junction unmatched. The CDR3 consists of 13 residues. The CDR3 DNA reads TGTGCCAGCAGACGAACAGGGGCAGAGACCCAGTACTTC. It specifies CASRRTGAETQYF.

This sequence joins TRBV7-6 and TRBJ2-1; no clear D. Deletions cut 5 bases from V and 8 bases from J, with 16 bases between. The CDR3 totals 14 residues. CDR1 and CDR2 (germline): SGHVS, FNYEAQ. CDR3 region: CASSPGSVGYEQFF. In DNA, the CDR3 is TGTGCCAGCAGCCCAGGTTCTGTCGGCTATGAGCAGTTCTTC. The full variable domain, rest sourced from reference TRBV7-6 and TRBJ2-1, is GAGVSQSPRYKVTKRGQDVALRCDPISGHVSLYWYRQALGQGPEFLTYFNYEAQQDKSGLPNDRFSAERPEGSISTLTIQRTEQRDSAMYRCASSPGSVGYEQFFGPGTRLTVL.

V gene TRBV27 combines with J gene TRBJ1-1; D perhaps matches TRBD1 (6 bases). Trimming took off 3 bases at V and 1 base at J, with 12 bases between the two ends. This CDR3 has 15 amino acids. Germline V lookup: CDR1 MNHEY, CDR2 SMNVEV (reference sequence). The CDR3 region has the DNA TGTGCCAGCAGTTTCCGGACAGTATCGAACACTGAAGCTTTCTTT. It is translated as CASSFRTVSNTEAFF.

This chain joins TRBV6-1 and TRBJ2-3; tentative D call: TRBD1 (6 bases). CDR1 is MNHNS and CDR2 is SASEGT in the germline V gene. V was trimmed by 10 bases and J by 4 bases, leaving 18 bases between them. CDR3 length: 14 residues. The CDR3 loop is CATKLGQGPDTQYF. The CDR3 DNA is TGTGCCACCAAATTAGGGCAGGGGCCAGATACGCAGTATTTT.